This T cell receptor beta chain was documented in a study of T cell responses to AZD1222 COVID-19 vaccine (dated by TCRdb to the early 2020s). Concerning the study at large: TCR sequencing covered some 250 trial participants: 200 to 220 given two doses of AZD1222 and 26 given two doses of MenACWY control vaccine. Trial participants were enrolled into age subgroups of 18-55, 56-69 and 70-plus years, which contained roughly 150, 30 and 60 TCR-sequenced participants, respectively.

The time point label, read with the paper, signifies: about 28 days (+/-7) after the second vaccine dose. AZD1222 recipients given second doses at about 4 weeks or at about 12 weeks were pooled, since spike-specific TCR depth and breadth were not found to differ between the two schedules. Vaccinee samples were obtained from the UK trials COV001 and COV002, which included a single-blind randomized controlled phase 2/3 trial of AZD1222 (ChAdOx1 nCoV-19) in healthy adults. For TCRbeta chain sequencing, PBMC samples were collected from trial participants at day 0 and at day 28 after the second dose. A word on this clone: Its antigen specificity is not known. No quality values exist for individual bases; no much larger clone is one base distant.

As encoded in the germline V gene, CDR1 is SGHTA while CDR2 is FQGNSA. Between the V and J ends, shortened by 4 bases and 11 bases respectively, the junction contains 17 bases. Inclusive of the bounding cysteine and phenylalanine, the CDR3 is 13 residues long. Only the CDR3 part of the read is kept: 39 bases, read in frame from the first base. The paper's findings and limits, for the study overall: Conclusions about previously exposed vaccinees are limited because only six or seven AZD1222 recipients were SARS-CoV-2 seropositive at baseline. The 56-69-year group was small, and its depth increase did not reach significance, likely because of low power. Participants were mostly white British, with more females than males. The authors suggested clonal diversity may have been underestimated. The vaccine-associated CD4 TCRs covered the entire spike protein, and the dominant responses fell in regions 160-218 and 743-854. A significant rise in spike-specific TCR breadth and depth was observed after two AZD1222 doses relative to day 0 and relative to MenACWY recipients. Reportedly, almost half of the unique spike-specific TCRs recognized epitopes lying outside the regions that are mutated in the B.1.351 and B.1.1.7 variants. Because no day 14 peak-response samples were available, repertoires were characterized only after the peak T cell response.

The CDR3 regions of human TCRbeta chains were subjected to immunosequencing. Per the original workflow: TCRs in the repertoires were matched against a reference library of SARS-CoV-2-specific TCRs that had been generated with the MIRA antigen-specificity platform. Breadth was defined as the fraction of unique TCRs that were SARS-CoV-2-associated. Depth was defined as the fraction of total T cells that were SARS-CoV-2-associated. Each spike-specific TCR was assigned to its reactive spike region and to a CD4 or CD8 class using the MIRA data. Log10-transformed breadth and depth values were compared by one-way ANOVA with Sidak's multiple comparisons tests. TCRdb limited this immuneACCESS table to in-frame rearrangements with V and J called. A share of clones is missing; checked studies link under half to unresolved V genes, and the rest is unexplained. V, J and clone size are taken as reported in that table, and D and trimming were inferred from the DNA itself. This sample lists about 160,000 clones; approximately 87% were detected once. The ten biggest clones cover about 4.3% of the sample.

This TCR was sampled from an adult who received the AZD1222 COVID-19 vaccine. The sequence links TRBV7-2 to TRBJ1-1; TRBD1 could be the D gene, as 6 bases match. The sample here was peripheral blood, taken 28 days after the second AZD1222 dose. The CDR3 region has the sequence CASSYRQAQRAFF. In nucleotides, the sequence is TGTGCCAGCAGCTATAGACAGGCTCAGCGGGCTTTCTTT.